The 28 T cell receptor beta chains below all came from one sample that was sequenced in a study of shared clonotypes between healthy human individuals. The method was immunoSEQ multiplex PCR; TCRdb's version includes in-frame clones alone and lacks a portion of them. This sample has 900,000 to 1,200,000 clones, with 75% to 80% found just once. The sequenced sample consisted of memory CD4+ T cells from PBMCs. Subset here: CD45RA-negative fraction. The receptors were gathered from a man between 18 and 35 years old in good health. Some clones in this sample may be carry-over from other donors' samples.

The gene calls are TRBV6-4 and TRBJ2-1, with TRBD2 matching 9 bases. The CDR3 has 16 amino acids. Trimming took 5 bases from V and 1 from J; bases not matched to a gene: 6. Looked up from germline, CDR1 is MRHNA and CDR2 is SNTAGT. The CDR3 DNA sequence: TGTGCCAGCAGTTTCCGTAGCGGGAGTTCCTACAATGAGCAGTTCTTC. Translating it yields CASSFRSGSSYNEQFF.

This clone was recorded a few times. CDR3 DNA sequence: TGTGCCAGCGTACTAGCGGGCCAAGAGACCCAGTACTTC. Translation: CASVLAGQETQYF. The chain combines TRBV2 with TRBJ2-5; 9 nucleotides align to TRBD2. The CDR3 totals 13 residues. The V gene's germline CDR1 is SNHLY and CDR2 FYNNEI. J gave up 1 base and V 8 bases, and 2 bases lay outside the gene matches. Filled out from reference TRBV2 and TRBJ2-5, the complete variable domain reads EPEVTQTPSHQVTQMGQEVILRCVPISNHLYFYWYRQILGQKVEFLVSFYNNEISEKSEIFDDQFSVERPDGSNFTLKIRSTKLEDSAMYFCASVLAGQETQYFGPGTRLLVL.

The CDR3: CASSQGLAGPQYF. The CDR3 DNA sequence: TGTGCCAGCTCACAGGGACTAGCAGGTCCCCAGTACTTC. This chain uses TRBV18 with TRBJ2-5, with 9 bases aligning to TRBD2. The ends lost 4 bases at V and 9 bases at J; junction bases unmatched: 6. The CDR3 covers 13 residues. Germline CDR1 reads KGHSH; CDR2 reads LQKENI. Looking up the rest from reference TRBV18 and TRBJ2-5 gives the full variable domain: NAGVMQNPRHLVRRRGQEARLRCSPMKGHSHVYWYRQLPEEGLKFMVYLQKENIIDESGMPKERFSAEFPKEGPSILRIQQVVRGDSAAYFCASSQGLAGPQYFGPGTRLLVL.

This clone was seen once. The chain links TRBV28 to TRBJ2-6, with a possible D match to TRBD2 (6 bases). Trimming removed 7 bases at V and 3 bases at J, with 16 bases between. The CDR3 is 16 amino acids. CDR1 and CDR2 from the germline V gene are MDHEN and SYDVKM. This chain's CDR3 is CASTIGGVRGANVLTF. CDR3 DNA: TGTGCCAGCACCATAGGCGGGGTACGTGGGGCCAACGTCCTGACTTTC.

This clone was detected only once. The chain recombines TRBV27 with TRBJ2-3; TRBD2 is a possible D gene (6 bases). The CDR3 consists of 13 residues. V was pared by 5 bases and J by 8 bases, with 14 bases between. Per the germline V gene, CDR1 is MNHEY and CDR2 is SMNVEV (reference sequence). CDR3 nucleotides: TGTGCCAGCAGTCGGGCTAGCGCGAGTACGCAGTATTTT. Protein: CASSRASASTQYF.

The chain recombines TRBV30 with TRBJ1-1; no reliable D call. Trimming left V 0 bases short and J 0 bases short, with 11 bases between. In germline, CDR1 is GTSNPN, CDR2 SVGIG (reference sequence). The CDR3 extends over 15 amino acids. CDR3 sequence reads: CAWSVWPGLNTEAFF. The CDR3 DNA follows: TGTGCCTGGAGTGTATGGCCCGGTTTGAACACTGAAGCTTTCTTT.

The CDR3 DNA reads TGTGCCTGGACCCGGACAGGGGGCGACTATGGCTACACCTTC. Protein sequence: CAWTRTGGDYGYTF. J is TRBJ1-2 and V is TRBV30, with 11 bases identical to TRBD1. Germline values: CDR1 GTSNPN, CDR2 SVGIG (reference sequence). Losses at the gene ends were 4 bases for V and 3 bases for J; bases not matched to a gene: 4. The CDR3 runs to 14 residues.

The V call is TRBV7-9, the J call TRBJ2-5; TRBD1 agrees at 7 bases. Germline CDR1 reads SEHNR; CDR2 reads FQNEAQ (reference sequence). The V segment lost 3 bases and the J segment 3 bases; nucleotides outside the gene matches: 10. This CDR3 is built from 16 residues. In DNA form, the CDR3 reads TGTGCCAGCAGCTTTAACATTGGGGACAGCGAAGAGACCCAGTACTTC. Translated: CASSFNIGDSEETQYF.

CDR3 amino acids: CASSVLAGAPRKDNEQFF. In DNA, the CDR3 is TGTGCCAGCAGCGTATTAGCGGGGGCCCCCAGGAAGGACAATGAGCAGTTCTTC. The chain couples TRBV9 to TRBJ2-1; 9 nucleotides line up with TRBD2. This CDR3 region has 18 residues. Germline lookup yields CDR1 SGDLS and CDR2 YYNGEE. V shed 1 base and J 5 bases; nucleotides not matched to a gene: 13.

CDR3: CAWTGGSAHYEQYF. Here the CDR3 DNA reads TGTGCCTGGACTGGTGGGTCCGCCCACTACGAGCAGTACTTC. The V call is TRBV30, the J call TRBJ2-7; no firm D call. The length of the CDR3 is 14 residues. Between the trimmed V and J ends, which lost 4 bases and 3 bases, there was a span of 16 bases. Per germline, CDR1 GTSNPN and CDR2 SVGIG (reference sequence).

CDR3 coding DNA: TGTGCCAGCAGCTGGCTAGCGGGAGAATTTTACGAGCAGTACTTC. Its translation: CASSWLAGEFYEQYF. The gene calls are TRBV5-6 and TRBJ2-7, with 10 bases fitting TRBD2. The CDR3 covers 15 residues. Germline values: CDR1 SGHDT, CDR2 YYEEEE. J lost 4 bases, V lost 3 bases, and 7 bases had no gene match.

The chain has TRBV14 and TRBJ1-3; 9 nucleotides align to TRBD1. Germline assignment: CDR1 SGHDN and CDR2 FVKESK. The CDR3 runs to 20 residues. V dropped 3 bases and J dropped 4; count of bases not matched to a gene: 19. The CDR3 sequence is CASSHYFPHPGQGRGNTIYF. The DNA for the CDR3 is TGTGCCAGCAGCCACTATTTCCCGCACCCGGGACAGGGACGAGGAAACACCATATATTTT.

Only a few counts were recorded for this clone. The V and J genes are TRBV18 and TRBJ2-2; tentative D call: TRBD2 (7 bases). Between the trimmed V and J ends, which lost 3 bases and 4 bases, there was a span of 15 bases. This CDR3 is 16 amino acids long. Per germline, CDR1 KGHSH and CDR2 LQKENI. The CDR3 DNA follows: TGTGCCAGCTCACCTGGCGGGGGCGCGGGCACCGGGGAGCTGTTTTTT. This sequence encodes CASSPGGGAGTGELFF.

The chain is built from TRBV19 and TRBJ2-1; 7 bases are a match to TRBD2. Germline CDR1 reads LNHDA; CDR2 reads SQIVND (reference sequence). The CDR3 sequence is 13 residues long. The trim removed 3 bases at V and 8 bases at J, leaving 4 bases unmatched. CDR3 DNA: TGTGCCAGTAGTATCGGGGGAGGGGATGAGCAGTTCTTC. The encoded protein is CASSIGGGDEQFF.

In its sample, this clone was seen many times. The chain employs TRBV28 and TRBJ1-2; D is ambiguous. The CDR3 is made up of 11 amino acids. V was shortened by 8 bases and J by 2 bases, with 6 bases between the two germline ends. Germline lookup yields CDR1 MDHEN and CDR2 SYDVKM. The CDR3 loop is CASGRNYGYTF. The DNA of the CDR3 is TGTGCCAGCGGCCGGAACTATGGCTACACCTTC.

The chain links TRBV29-1 to TRBJ1-3; D gene unclear. The germline V and J ends were trimmed by 2 bases and 2 bases, with 13 bases remaining between them. Per germline, CDR1 SQVTM and CDR2 ANQGSEA. CDR3 length equals 15 residues. The CDR3 nucleotides are TGCAGCGTTGAACCCCGGGGAGGGCCTGGAAACACCATATATTTT. Translating gives CSVEPRGGPGNTIYF.

The chain has TRBV30 and TRBJ1-5; D may be TRBD1 (5 bases). The CDR3 totals 14 residues. The V gene lost 1 base and the J gene lost 9 bases, with 16 bases spanning the gap. The germline V gene has CDR1 GTSNPN and CDR2 SVGIG (reference sequence). The CDR3 DNA is TGTGCCTGGAGTGCTCAGGGCTCCCCCAGGCCCCAGCATTTT. Encoded protein: CAWSAQGSPRPQHF.

The chain is built from TRBV7-8 and TRBJ2-5; no firm D call. The CDR3 runs 13 residues. The ends were cut back, 2 bases at V and 2 bases at J, with 6 bases in the middle. CDR1 SGHVS and CDR2 FQNEAQ come from the germline V gene. Here the CDR3 reads CASSLYVQETQYF. Here the CDR3 DNA reads TGTGCCAGCAGCTTATATGTTCAAGAGACCCAGTACTTC. Drawing the rest from reference TRBV7-8 and TRBJ2-5, the complete variable domain is GAGVSQSPRYKVAKRGQDVALRCDPISGHVSLFWYQQALGQGPEFLTYFQNEAQLDKSGLPSDRFFAERPEGSVSTLKIQRTQQEDSAVYLCASSLYVQETQYFGPGTRLLVL.

J is TRBJ1-1 and V is TRBV7-3; D is undetermined. This CDR3 contains 13 residues. The germline gives CDR1 SGHTA, CDR2 FQGTGA. The V end lost 4 bases, the J end lost 4 bases, and 10 bases lay between the germline ends. In DNA, the CDR3 is TGTGCCAGCAGCTCCGGACTTCTCACTGAAGCTTTCTTT. Amino acid sequence: CASSSGLLTEAFF.

This chain links TRBV5-4 with TRBJ2-2, with D perhaps matching TRBD1 (6 bases). The CDR3 spans 16 residues. Looked up from germline, CDR1 is SGHNT and CDR2 is YYREEE (reference sequence). Trimming removed 5 bases at V and 0 bases at J, with 14 bases between. Written as DNA, the CDR3 is TGTGCCAGCAGAGCTCAGGGGAGTTCGAACACCGGGGAGCTGTTTTTT. This sequence encodes CASRAQGSSNTGELFF.

This chain links TRBV10-3 with TRBJ2-2, with 8 nucleotides matching TRBD1. The CDR3 has 15 amino acids. Germline CDR1 reads ENHRY; CDR2 reads SYGVKD. The CDR3: CAHHPGQGISGELFF. The CDR3 nucleotides read TGTGCTCATCACCCCGGACAGGGTATCTCCGGGGAGCTGTTTTTT.

The rearrangement links TRBV28 to TRBJ2-3; possibly TRBD1 for D (5 bases). The CDR3 spans 14 residues. Trimming took off 2 bases at V and 0 bases at J, with 6 bases between the two ends. Germline V gene data show CDR1 as MDHEN and CDR2 as SYDVKM. The CDR3 DNA follows: TGTGCCAGCAGTTTAAGGGGTAGCACAGATACGCAGTATTTT. This gives the protein CASSLRGSTDTQYF.

The chain couples TRBV7-3 to TRBJ2-5; unclear D gene. Trimming removed 4 bases at V and 2 bases at J, with 11 bases between. CDR3 length equals 14 residues. Looked up from germline, CDR1 is SGHTA and CDR2 is FQGTGA. For the CDR3, the DNA is TGTGCCAGCAGCTACCAAGGCGGACAAGAGACCCAGTACTTC. Protein sequence: CASSYQGGQETQYF.

With regard to this clone: Sequence at one end of the junction differs from germline and may be a read error. This chain connects TRBV20-1 to TRBJ2-3; no firm D call. The germline gives CDR1 DFQATT, CDR2 SNEGSKA (reference sequence). The length of the CDR3 is 8 residues. Here the CDR3 reads CSAREGRF. CDR3 bases: TGCAGTGCTAGAGAGGGCCGTTTT.

CDR3 coding DNA: TGTGCCAGCAGCTCGACCGACAGGTCAAACATTCAGTACTTC. Its translation: CASSSTDRSNIQYF. The chain has TRBV28 and TRBJ2-4; TRBD1 might be the D (6 bases). Germline V gives CDR1 MDHEN, CDR2 SYDVKM. Deletions cut 6 bases from V and 6 bases from J, with 15 bases between. This CDR3 has 14 amino acids. The complete variable domain, with remaining parts taken from reference TRBV28 and TRBJ2-4, reads DVKVTQSSRYLVKRTGEKVFLECVQDMDHENMFWYRQDPGLGLRLIYFSYDVKMKEKGDIPEGYSVSREKKERFSLILESASTNQTSMYLCASSSTDRSNIQYFGAGTRLSVL.

This clone was detected a few times. This chain uses TRBV29-1 with TRBJ2-6; 7 bases are a match to TRBD1. Germline trimming cut 5 bases from V and 0 bases from J; bases unmatched to any gene: 4. Germline values: CDR1 SQVTM, CDR2 ANQGSEA. This CDR3 spans 15 amino acids. CDR3 bases: TGCAGCGTTCAGACAGGGTACTCTGGGGCCAACGTCCTGACTTTC. Translated, it gives CSVQTGYSGANVLTF.

The V and J genes are TRBV2 and TRBJ2-4; weak D call: TRBD2 (5 bases). Germline CDR1 SNHLY, CDR2 FYNNEI. This CDR3 comprises 15 residues. The V gene lost 3 bases and the J gene lost 9 bases, with 18 bases spanning the gap. CDR3 sequence: CASSDAMGSEGIQYF. CDR3 bases: TGTGCCAGCAGTGACGCGATGGGAAGCGAGGGCATTCAGTACTTC.

This rearrangement joins TRBV5-1 to TRBJ2-1; 7 nucleotides line up with TRBD1. Germline CDR1 and CDR2: SGHRS and YFSETQ. Trimming at V came to 2 bases and at J to 7 bases, leaving 6 bases not matched to a gene. The CDR3 spans 14 residues. The CDR3, as DNA: TGCGCCAGCAGCTTCGTTACAGGGGAGAATGAGCAGTTCTTC. Its translation: CASSFVTGENEQFF.